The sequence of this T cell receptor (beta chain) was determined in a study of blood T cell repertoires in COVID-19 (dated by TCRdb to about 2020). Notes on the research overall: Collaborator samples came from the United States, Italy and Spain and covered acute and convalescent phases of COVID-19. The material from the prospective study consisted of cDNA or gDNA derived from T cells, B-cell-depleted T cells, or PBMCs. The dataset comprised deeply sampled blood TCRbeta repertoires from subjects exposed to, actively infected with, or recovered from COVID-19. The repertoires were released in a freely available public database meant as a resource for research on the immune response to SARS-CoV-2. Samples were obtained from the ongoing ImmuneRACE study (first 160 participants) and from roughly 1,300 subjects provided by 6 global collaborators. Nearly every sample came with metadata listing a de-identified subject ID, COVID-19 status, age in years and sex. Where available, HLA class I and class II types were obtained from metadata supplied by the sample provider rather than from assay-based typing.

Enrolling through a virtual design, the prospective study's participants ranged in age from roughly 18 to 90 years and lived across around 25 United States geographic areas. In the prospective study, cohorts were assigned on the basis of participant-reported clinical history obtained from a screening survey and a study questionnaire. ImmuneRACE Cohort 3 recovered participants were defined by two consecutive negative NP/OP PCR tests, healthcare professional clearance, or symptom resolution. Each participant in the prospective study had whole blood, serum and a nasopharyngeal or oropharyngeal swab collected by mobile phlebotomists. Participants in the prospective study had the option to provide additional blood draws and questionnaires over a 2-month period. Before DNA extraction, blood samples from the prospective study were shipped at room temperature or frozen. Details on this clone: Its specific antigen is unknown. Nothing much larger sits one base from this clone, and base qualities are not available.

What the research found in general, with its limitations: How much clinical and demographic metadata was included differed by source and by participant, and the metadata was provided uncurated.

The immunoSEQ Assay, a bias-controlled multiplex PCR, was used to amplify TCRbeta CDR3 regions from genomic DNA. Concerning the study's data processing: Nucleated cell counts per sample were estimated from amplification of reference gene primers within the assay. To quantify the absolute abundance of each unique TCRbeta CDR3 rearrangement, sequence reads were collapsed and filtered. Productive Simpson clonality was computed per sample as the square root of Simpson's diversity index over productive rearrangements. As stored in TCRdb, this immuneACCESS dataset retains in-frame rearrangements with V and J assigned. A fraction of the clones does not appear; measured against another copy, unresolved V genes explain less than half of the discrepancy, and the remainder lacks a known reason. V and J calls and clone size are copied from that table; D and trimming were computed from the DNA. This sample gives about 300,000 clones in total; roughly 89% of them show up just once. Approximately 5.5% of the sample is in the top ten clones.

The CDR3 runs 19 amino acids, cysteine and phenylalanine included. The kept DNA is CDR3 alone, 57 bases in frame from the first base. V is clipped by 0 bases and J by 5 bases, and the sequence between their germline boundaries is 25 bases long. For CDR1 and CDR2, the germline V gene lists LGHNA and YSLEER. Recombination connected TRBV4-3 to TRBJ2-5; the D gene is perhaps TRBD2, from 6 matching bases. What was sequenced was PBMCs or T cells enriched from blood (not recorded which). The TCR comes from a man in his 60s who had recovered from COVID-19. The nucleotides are TGCGCCAGCAGCCAAGACCCGCCCCCGGCTAGCCGAGGGAGGGAGACCCAGTACTTC. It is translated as CASSQDPPPASRGRETQYF.